The 32 T cell receptor beta chains in this list originate from one sample, sequenced in a study of shared clonotypes between healthy human individuals. Sequencing used immunoSEQ multiplex PCR; TCRdb keeps in-frame clones, though not all of them. The table records 1.5 million to 2.5 million clones, about 95% of them present only once. Terminally differentiated effector memory CD45RA+ cells were excluded by CCR7 positive selection of CD45RO-negative cells. The specimen was naive CD8+ T cells sorted from blood. Receptors originate from a young man in good health.

The V gene is TRBV2, the J gene TRBJ1-2; no definite D call. This CDR3 is built from 12 residues. Germline V gene sequence: CDR1 SNHLY, CDR2 FYNNEI. V was shortened by 7 bases and J by 3 bases, with 9 bases between the two germline ends. This chain's CDR3 is CASIGSDYGYTF. The CDR3 bases are TGTGCCAGCATCGGCAGCGACTATGGCTACACCTTC.

The chain joins TRBV19 to TRBJ1-2; D is perhaps TRBD1 (6 bases). Trimming cost V 6 bases and J 1 base, with 12 bases left between them. The CDR3 totals 14 residues. CDR1 and CDR2 (germline): LNHDA, SQIVND (reference sequence). The CDR3 coding sequence is TGTGCCAGTAGCCGACAGGAATTTAACTATGGCTACACCTTC. Translated: CASSRQEFNYGYTF.

The V call is TRBV12-5, the J call TRBJ2-1; the match to TRBD2 covers 15 bases. The germline gives CDR1 LGHNT, CDR2 FRNRAP. With V trimmed by 4 bases and J by 8 bases, 12 bases remained unmatched. The CDR3 spans 18 residues. CDR3 sequence (DNA): TGTGCTAGTGGTTCCGACTCGGGACTAGCGGGGGGTATGGATGAGCAGTTCTTC. This translates into CASGSDSGLAGGMDEQFF.

The chain carries TRBV13 and TRBJ2-7, with 10 positions matching TRBD2. V lost 5 bases to trimming and J lost 2 bases; unmatched junction nucleotides: 9. The germline gives CDR1 PRHDT, CDR2 FYEKMQ (reference sequence). This CDR3 has 16 amino acids. The CDR3 is CASSIEGAGGTYEQYF. The CDR3 coding sequence is TGTGCCAGCAGCATCGAAGGAGCGGGGGGGACCTACGAGCAGTACTTC.

This chain connects TRBV5-4 to TRBJ2-2; D is perhaps TRBD2 (6 bases). V shed 10 bases and J shed 6 bases, with 13 bases lying between them. Germline lookup yields CDR1 SGHNT and CDR2 YYREEE (reference sequence). The CDR3 sequence is 12 residues long. The chain's CDR3 is CAEHGEAGELFF. CDR3 DNA sequence: TGTGCCGAGCACGGGGAGGCCGGGGAGCTGTTTTTT.

The rearrangement links TRBV5-4 to TRBJ2-5; D perhaps matches TRBD2 (5 bases). Per germline, CDR1 SGHNT and CDR2 YYREEE (reference sequence). This CDR3 is 14 amino acids long. Between the trimmed V and J ends, which lost 0 bases and 2 bases, there was a span of 8 bases. The CDR3 nucleotides are TGTGCCAGCAGCTTGGGACGGGAACAAGAGACCCAGTACTTC. Amino acid sequence: CASSLGREQETQYF.

This clone was seen once. The chain employs TRBV27 and TRBJ2-7; a possible D gene is TRBD1 (7 bases). CDR3 length: 15 amino acids. The V and J ends lost 3 bases and 0 bases respectively, with 12 bases between them. Germline-derived CDR1 and CDR2 are MNHEY and SMNVEV (reference sequence). DNA for the CDR3: TGTGCCAGCAGTTTTGCAGGGGGGAGCTCCTACGAGCAGTACTTC. This gives the protein CASSFAGGSSYEQYF.

V usage is TRBV4-1 and J usage is TRBJ1-5; D is ambiguous. This CDR3 spans 14 amino acids. Trimming removed 1 base from V and 4 bases from J, with 8 bases in between. CDR1 MGHRA and CDR2 YSYEKL come from the germline V gene. The CDR3 DNA reads as TGCGCCAGCAGCCAAGTGTCAGCTAATCAGCCCCAGCATTTT. It encodes CASSQVSANQPQHF.

As regards this clone: Other DNA sequences in this sample translate to the same CDR3. V gene TRBV7-2 combines with J gene TRBJ2-7, with 8 bases fitting TRBD2. CDR1 and CDR2 (germline): SGHTA, FQGNSA. Trimming at V came to 4 bases and at J to 2 bases, leaving 4 bases not matched to a gene. The CDR3 contains 14 residues. In DNA form, the CDR3 reads TGTGCCAGCAGCTCGGGACTAGGCGCCTACGAGCAGTACTTC. The encoded protein is CASSSGLGAYEQYF.

This clone was recorded once. V is TRBV28 and J is TRBJ1-1; possible D gene TRBD1, 6 bases. The CDR3 loop spans 14 amino acids. The germline V and J ends were trimmed by 3 bases and 4 bases, with 12 bases remaining between them. Germline CDR1 is MDHEN and CDR2 is SYDVKM. CDR3 protein: CASSFRGWSTEAFF. CDR3 nucleotide sequence: TGTGCCAGCAGTTTCAGGGGCTGGAGCACTGAAGCTTTCTTT.

The J gene is TRBJ1-1, the V gene TRBV7-9; 9 bases are a match to TRBD1. J lost 1 base, V lost 10 bases, and 10 bases had no gene match. Per the germline V gene, CDR1 is SEHNR and CDR2 is FQNEAQ (reference sequence). The CDR3 has 15 residues. The CDR3 protein is CATRGDREENTEAFF. Here the CDR3 DNA reads TGTGCCACCCGTGGGGACAGGGAGGAGAACACTGAAGCTTTCTTT.

The chain couples TRBV7-9 to TRBJ1-4, with D unclear. In germline, CDR1 is SEHNR, CDR2 FQNEAQ (reference sequence). This CDR3 is 19 amino acids long. V was shortened by 4 bases and J by 0 bases, with 21 bases between the two germline ends. CDR3 amino acids: CASSSAGIGPDATNEKLFF. CDR3 sequence (DNA): TGTGCCAGCAGCTCAGCGGGGATCGGGCCCGACGCAACTAATGAAAAACTGTTTTTT.

The V call is TRBV19, the J call TRBJ2-7; 10 bases map to TRBD1. Trimming took 5 bases from V and 4 from J; bases not matched to a gene: 8. Germline values: CDR1 LNHDA, CDR2 SQIVND (reference sequence). The CDR3 runs to 15 residues. CDR3 nucleotide sequence: TGTGCCAGTAGTGTACTCGGGACAGGGGTATACGAGCAGTACTTC. It is translated as CASSVLGTGVYEQYF.

The chain combines TRBV15 with TRBJ1-1; 8 bases fit TRBD1. CDR3 size: 17 residues. Germline assignment: CDR1 LNHNV and CDR2 YYDKDF (reference sequence). V dropped 1 base and J dropped 3; count of bases not matched to a gene: 10. This CDR3 reads CATSRGGQGVEDTEAFF. The DNA of the CDR3 is TGTGCCACCAGCAGAGGTGGACAGGGTGTTGAGGACACTGAAGCTTTCTTT.

The V call is TRBV5-4, the J call TRBJ2-7; 8 nucleotides agree with TRBD2. The length of the CDR3 is 15 residues. Germline CDR1 is SGHNT and CDR2 is YYREEE (reference sequence). Trimming took 2 bases from V and 6 from J; bases not matched to a gene: 10. This CDR3 is CASSFSREVVGEQYF. Here the CDR3 DNA reads TGTGCCAGCAGCTTTTCGCGGGAGGTTGTCGGCGAGCAGTACTTC.

This chain links TRBV12-1 with TRBJ2-7; the table gives TRBD1 as D, unverified against the DNA. TRBV12-1 is a pseudogene segment. The CDR3 extends over 19 amino acids. In DNA, the CDR3 is TGTGCCAGCAGCCCAAGGCACAGGGAAACCGACCGGGGCTCCTACGAGCAGTACTTC. Translation gives CASSPRHRETDRGSYEQYF.

The rearrangement uses TRBV7-2 and TRBJ2-1, with TRBD1 matching over 9 bases. This CDR3 has 17 residues. With V trimmed by 0 bases and J by 2 bases, 5 bases remained unmatched. CDR1 is SGHTA, CDR2 FQGNSA, per germline. CDR3 coding DNA: TGTGCCAGCAGCTTAGCGCAGGGACAGGGCCCCTACAATGAGCAGTTCTTC. Translating it yields CASSLAQGQGPYNEQFF.

The CDR3 DNA reads TGTGCCAGCAGCTTCCGTTCCAGCACAGATACGCAGTATTTT. Amino acids: CASSFRSSTDTQYF. V gene TRBV7-8 combines with J gene TRBJ2-3; D is undetermined. Germline-derived CDR1 and CDR2 are SGHVS and FQNEAQ. The CDR3 has 14 amino acids. Trimming removed 3 bases at V and 0 bases at J, with 7 bases between.

The rearrangement joins TRBV7-9 to TRBJ2-7, with TRBD1 identical over 8 bases. The CDR3 spans 16 residues. J was trimmed by 0 bases and V by 4 bases; bases with no gene match: 8. Germline CDR1 SEHNR, CDR2 FQNEAQ (reference sequence). The CDR3 is CASSSTGDESSYEQYF. The CDR3 nucleotides read TGTGCCAGCAGCTCGACAGGGGACGAGAGCTCCTACGAGCAGTACTTC. The whole variable domain, filled in from reference TRBV7-9 and TRBJ2-7, reads DTGVSQNPRHKITKRGQNVTFRCDPISEHNRLYWYRQTLGQGPEFLTYFQNEAQLEKSRLLSDRFSAERPKGSFSTLEIQRTEQGDSAMYLCASSSTGDESSYEQYFGPGTRLTVT.

V usage is TRBV5-6 and J usage is TRBJ2-3, with D possibly TRBD1 on 5 matching bases. Trimming took off 4 bases at V and 5 bases at J, with 17 bases between the two ends. The CDR3 runs to 15 residues. Per germline, CDR1 SGHDT and CDR2 YYEEEE. The CDR3 loop is CASSTAQGSKDTQYF. The CDR3 coding sequence is TGTGCCAGCAGCACTGCGCAGGGTAGTAAAGATACGCAGTATTTT.

The J gene is TRBJ2-7, the V gene TRBV2, with 15 bases that match TRBD2. This CDR3 has 19 amino acids. Germline V gives CDR1 SNHLY, CDR2 FYNNEI. V was clipped by 2 bases and J by 0 bases; unmatched bases: 8. The CDR3 bases are TGTGCCAGCAGTGAACAACGGACTAGCGGGGGGGAAAACTCCTACGAGCAGTACTTC. Translation gives CASSEQRTSGGENSYEQYF.

The chain is built from TRBV6-1 and TRBJ2-5; D unclear. Looked up from germline, CDR1 is MNHNS and CDR2 is SASEGT. Trimming removed 6 bases at V and 3 bases at J, with 5 bases between. The CDR3 is made up of 11 amino acids. Here the CDR3 DNA reads TGTGCCAGCAGCCCGGAAGAGACCCAGTACTTC. Translation gives CASSPEETQYF.

The chain combines TRBV27 with TRBJ2-7; D might be TRBD1 or TRBD2, each matching 5 bases. There are 15 residues in the CDR3. V lost 0 bases to trimming and J lost 5 bases, with 14 bases between them. Germline CDR1 reads MNHEY; CDR2 reads SMNVEV (reference sequence). The CDR3 DNA reads as TGTGCCAGCAGTTTATCGCCGGGACCACCGAACGAGCAGTACTTC. Its translation: CASSLSPGPPNEQYF.

The chain couples TRBV5-4 to TRBJ2-3; maybe TRBD1 (5 bases). The V gene's germline CDR1 is SGHNT and CDR2 YYREEE (reference sequence). This CDR3 contains 15 residues. Between the trimmed V and J ends, which lost 7 bases and 4 bases, there was a span of 19 bases. CDR3 bases: TGTGCCAGCGGCGACAGTTCCTTCAACCCAGATACGCAGTATTTT. Translation gives CASGDSSFNPDTQYF.

The rearrangement links TRBV4-1 to TRBJ1-1; TRBD1 might be the D (5 bases). V lost 4 bases and J lost 4, with 13 bases in between. This CDR3 has 14 amino acids. Germline lookup yields CDR1 MGHRA and CDR2 YSYEKL. This CDR3 is CASSRSEGSTEAFF. The CDR3 region has the DNA TGCGCCAGCAGCCGTAGCGAGGGGAGCACTGAAGCTTTCTTT.

The chain recombines TRBV7-9 with TRBJ2-7; possibly TRBD1 for D (5 bases). CDR3 length: 17 residues. V lost 5 bases and J 2 bases, leaving 22 bases between the germline ends. Looked up from germline, CDR1 is SEHNR and CDR2 is FQNEAQ (reference sequence). The CDR3: CASSGLTRTPYTYEQYF. In DNA form, the CDR3 reads TGTGCCAGCAGCGGCCTAACCCGGACACCCTATACCTACGAGCAGTACTTC.

This sequence joins TRBV2 and TRBJ2-1; 13 bases line up with TRBD2. The CDR3 is 16 amino acids. Per germline, CDR1 SNHLY and CDR2 FYNNEI. After removal of 4 bases from V and 1 base from J, the junction contained 1 base not matched to a gene. DNA of the CDR3: TGTGCCAGCAGTGTGACTAGCGGGGGGTCCTACAATGAGCAGTTCTTC. Amino acids: CASSVTSGGSYNEQFF.

CDR3 coding DNA: TGTGCCAGCAGTGAAGGACCTTTCGACTACAATGAGCAGTTCTTC. Translated: CASSEGPFDYNEQFF. The chain joins TRBV2 to TRBJ2-1; D call uncertain. Germline V gene sequence: CDR1 SNHLY, CDR2 FYNNEI. This CDR3 has 15 amino acids. Trimming shortened V by 1 base and J by 3 bases, and 10 bases separated the two germline ends.

This clone appeared a single time. The chain carries TRBV6-5 and TRBJ2-7; D call uncertain. Germline V lookup: CDR1 MNHEY, CDR2 SVGAGI. Trimming cost V 5 bases and J 0 bases, with 8 bases left between them. This CDR3 spans 13 amino acids. CDR3 sequence: CASSVASSYEQYF. The CDR3 region has the DNA TGTGCCAGCAGTGTGGCAAGCTCCTACGAGCAGTACTTC.

The genes are TRBV6-5 and TRBJ2-7, with 7 bases fitting TRBD1. V gave up 4 bases and J gave up 7 bases; unmatched junction bases: 10. Germline-derived CDR1 and CDR2 are MNHEY and SVGAGI. The CDR3 covers 14 residues. The CDR3 here is CASSSGTAYDEQYF. The CDR3 DNA sequence: TGTGCCAGCAGTTCCGGGACAGCCTACGATGAGCAGTACTTC.

The V gene is TRBV6-6, the J gene TRBJ2-1; perhaps TRBD2 as D (6 bases). Looked up from germline, CDR1 is MNHNY and CDR2 is SVGAGI (reference sequence). Deletions cut 5 bases from V and 5 bases from J, with 10 bases between. CDR3 size: 13 residues. CDR3 loop: CASSDGGHNEQFF. The CDR3 nucleotides are TGTGCCAGCAGTGACGGGGGACACAATGAGCAGTTCTTC.

The rearrangement joins TRBV7-3 to TRBJ2-1; the D gene is possibly TRBD1 (5 bases). This CDR3 comprises 15 residues. V dropped 0 bases and J dropped 6 bases, with 12 bases sitting between them. Germline assignment: CDR1 SGHTA and CDR2 FQGTGA. This CDR3 reads CASSLTLGRFNEQFF. The DNA for the CDR3 is TGTGCCAGCAGCTTAACGTTGGGGCGGTTCAATGAGCAGTTCTTC. The whole variable domain, remainder taken from reference TRBV7-3 and TRBJ2-1, is GAGVSQTPSNKVTEKGKYVELRCDPISGHTALYWYRQSLGQGPEFLIYFQGTGAADDSGLPNDRFFAVRPEGSVSTLKIQRTERGDSAVYLCASSLTLGRFNEQFFGPGTRLTVL.